This T cell receptor beta chain is drawn from a study of T cells expressing NK-cell markers. Overall study: Eight donors were sequenced, seven testing HCMV-seropositive and one testing seronegative. Study conclusions and caveats: Expanded NKG2C+ T cell clones were not confirmed as HCMV-specific. In several donors, dominant clonotypes made up about 25-60.1% of CD3+CD56-NKG2C+ cells. In a group of 5 or 6 donors, dominant NKG2C+ clonotypes represented about 1.0-8% of CD8+ T cells.

TCRdb re-called the 5' RACE reads, yielding one record per CDR3 amino acid sequence without DNA. The sample totals 350,000 to 500,000 distinct CDR3 sequences. Turning to this clonotype: Its antigen is still unknown.

The origin of this receptor is a woman aged 18 to 75 in good health. Sequenced sample: blood T cells: a sorted CD56 or NKG2C T cell subset, CD4+ or CD8+ T cells, or bulk PBMC T cells (not recorded which).

CDR3 residues: CASSQEKIYGYTF. This chain links TRBV5-4 with TRBJ1-2. The length of the CDR3 is 13 residues. Germline CDR1 and CDR2: SGHNT and YYREEE (reference sequence).